The rows below give T cell receptor beta chains drawn from one sample of a study of T cells in Graves' hyperthyroidism and ophthalmopathy. From the multiplex PCR reads, TCRdb called clonotypes with MiXCR, one entry per CDR3 protein. The sample lists over 500,000 distinct CDR3 sequences, roughly 18% occurring once. Sample: blood. Receptors originate from a woman aged 18-30 years with Graves' ophthalmopathy. Each CDR3 is given with its conserved first and last residue. The D gene is left open where the match is weak. Expanded clones are given a class, and other clones once, few, many or no size at all.

d_gene: NA
v_gene: TRBV10-3
j_gene: TRBJ2-1
abundance: few
CDR3nt: TGTGCCATCAGTGAGTCGGTCGGTGGGGATGAGCAGTTCTTC
CDR3aa: CAISESVGGDEQFF

d_gene: NA
v_gene: TRBV27
j_gene: TRBJ1-5
abundance: many
CDR3nt: TGTGCCAGCAGTCGAACAGGTTATAGCAATCAGCCCCAGCATTTT
CDR3aa: CASSRTGYSNQPQHF

d_gene: TRBD2
v_gene: TRBV6-2/TRBV6-3
j_gene: TRBJ2-7
abundance: few
CDR3nt: TGTGCCAGCAGTCCCCGACGGACTAGCCGCACCTACGAGCAGTACTTC
CDR3aa: CASSPRRTSRTYEQYF

d_gene: NA
v_gene: TRBV30
j_gene: TRBJ1-2
abundance: many
CDR3nt: TGTGCCTGGAGTGGGGGCGGGTATGGCTACACCTTC
CDR3aa: CAWSGGGYGYTF

d_gene: NA
v_gene: TRBV30
j_gene: TRBJ2-1
abundance: few
CDR3nt: TGTGCCTGGAGTACCTCCTACAATGAGCAGTTCTTC
CDR3aa: CAWSTSYNEQFF

d_gene: NA
v_gene: TRBV6-1
j_gene: TRBJ2-3
abundance: NA
CDR3nt: TGTGCCAGCGTGACGGGAAGGGAGGATTATACGCAGTATTTT
CDR3aa: CASVTGREDYTQYF

d_gene: TRBD2
v_gene: TRBV5-1
j_gene: TRBJ2-3
abundance: NA
CDR3nt: TGCGCCAGCAGCTTGGGCCCTAGCGGGGGGCCGGGCACAGATACGCAGTATTTT
CDR3aa: CASSLGPSGGPGTDTQYF

d_gene: NA
v_gene: TRBV12-3/TRBV12-4
j_gene: TRBJ2-1
abundance: NA
CDR3nt: TGTGCCAGCTCGGGACTTAGCAAGCGTGAGCAGTTCTTC
CDR3aa: CASSGLSKREQFF

d_gene: TRBD1
v_gene: TRBV30
j_gene: TRBJ1-3
abundance: many
CDR3nt: TGTGCCTGGAGGACAGGGATCACTGGAAACACCATATATTTT
CDR3aa: CAWRTGITGNTIYF

d_gene: TRBD2
v_gene: TRBV27
j_gene: TRBJ2-3
abundance: many
CDR3nt: TGTGCCAGCAGCGGGGGGGGGAGCGGCTCTTATTCGGCAGATACGCAGTATTTT
CDR3aa: CASSGGGSGSYSADTQYF

d_gene: TRBD2
v_gene: TRBV5-1
j_gene: TRBJ2-2
abundance: few
CDR3nt: TGCGCCAGCAGCTTGGACGTGTCACTAGCGGGGGGGCTAAACACCGGGGAGCTGTTTTTT
CDR3aa: CASSLDVSLAGGLNTGELFF

d_gene: NA
v_gene: TRBV18
j_gene: TRBJ1-4
abundance: many
CDR3nt: TGTGCCAGCTCACCTGCCACAGGGCTCAACGAAAAACTGTTTTTT
CDR3aa: CASSPATGLNEKLFF

d_gene: TRBD2
v_gene: TRBV5-6
j_gene: TRBJ2-2
abundance: NA
CDR3nt: TGTGCCAGCACCTACCATGTGATAGCGGGAAGTGAAACCGGGGAGCTGTTTTTT
CDR3aa: CASTYHVIAGSETGELFF

d_gene: NA
v_gene: TRBV11-2
j_gene: TRBJ2-3
abundance: NA
CDR3nt: TGTGCCAGCAGCGCCCTTGGAGGGATAACTAGCACAGATACGCAGTATTTT
CDR3aa: CASSALGGITSTDTQYF

d_gene: NA
v_gene: TRBV15
j_gene: TRBJ1-5
abundance: many
CDR3nt: TGTGCCACCAGCAGAGATAGGGGGGCCGTAGTCAATCAGCCCCAGCATTTT
CDR3aa: CATSRDRGAVVNQPQHF

d_gene: TRBD1
v_gene: TRBV5-1
j_gene: TRBJ1-1
abundance: NA
CDR3nt: TGCGCCAGCAGCTTACAGGGGGTCGGTGAAGCTTTCTTT
CDR3aa: CASSLQGVGEAFF

d_gene: TRBD1
v_gene: TRBV30
j_gene: TRBJ2-3
abundance: many
CDR3nt: TGTGCCGCGGGACAGGCCTCCGGAGATACGCAGTATTTT
CDR3aa: CAAGQASGDTQYF

d_gene: TRBD1
v_gene: TRBV28
j_gene: TRBJ1-1
abundance: many
CDR3nt: TGTGCCAGCCCAGGGGGGATGAACACTGAAGCTTTCTTT
CDR3aa: CASPGGMNTEAFF

d_gene: NA
v_gene: TRBV27
j_gene: TRBJ2-7
abundance: many
CDR3nt: TGTGCCAGCAGTCCTCTCTTGTTCGACGAGCAGTACTTC
CDR3aa: CASSPLLFDEQYF

d_gene: TRBD2
v_gene: TRBV3-1
j_gene: TRBJ2-1
abundance: many
CDR3nt: TGTGCCAGCAGCCCACACGGCGGGAGGATTGAGCAGTTCTTC
CDR3aa: CASSPHGGRIEQFF

d_gene: NA
v_gene: TRBV5-1
j_gene: TRBJ2-7
abundance: few
CDR3nt: TGCGCCAGCACTAGCGCCCCACGAGAGAACTCCTACGAGCAGTACTTC
CDR3aa: CASTSAPRENSYEQYF

d_gene: TRBD1
v_gene: TRBV28
j_gene: TRBJ1-1
abundance: NA
CDR3nt: TGTGCCAGCACCCCGGCAAGACAGGGAGGGAACACTGAAGCTTTCTTT
CDR3aa: CASTPARQGGNTEAFF

d_gene: TRBD1
v_gene: TRBV7-9
j_gene: TRBJ2-7
abundance: many
CDR3nt: TGTGCCAGCAGCTTGGGACAGCTCTCCTACGAGCAGTACTTC
CDR3aa: CASSLGQLSYEQYF

d_gene: NA
v_gene: TRBV6-1
j_gene: TRBJ2-1
abundance: many
CDR3nt: TGTGCCAGCAGTGAAGACTACGGCGAGCAGTTCTTC
CDR3aa: CASSEDYGEQFF

d_gene: TRBD1
v_gene: TRBV7-9
j_gene: TRBJ1-2
abundance: many
CDR3nt: TGTGCCAGCAGCCTTGGCGGACAGGGTATACATGGCTACACCTTC
CDR3aa: CASSLGGQGIHGYTF

d_gene: NA
v_gene: TRBV28
j_gene: TRBJ1-6
abundance: few
CDR3nt: TGTGCCAGCAGTCCGGACACGAGCTCCTATAATTCACCCCTCCACTTT
CDR3aa: CASSPDTSSYNSPLHF